This T cell receptor (beta chain) comes out of a study of blood T cell repertoires in COVID-19. Per the germline V gene, CDR1 is MNHEY and CDR2 is SVGAGI. The V and J ends lost 2 bases and 6 bases, in that order; junction bases with no gene match: 6. The CDR3 covers 15 residues. Each participant's cohort was designated according to participant-reported clinical history. Donors in Cohort 3 who had recovered were those with two negative PCRs, healthcare professional clearance, or resolution of their symptoms. TCRdb's copy holds only in-frame clones and misses some; the assay was immunoSEQ multiplex PCR. The profile shows nearly 400,000 clones, under 90% of them singletons.

The source is a woman younger than 45 who had recovered from COVID-19. The chain combines TRBV6-5 with TRBJ2-7, with 11 bases identical to TRBD2. The specimen sequenced was PBMCs or T cells enriched from blood (not recorded which). The CDR3 DNA reads TGTGCCAGCAGTTACACGTTAGCGGGAGGGACCGAGCAGTACTTC. Protein: CASSYTLAGGTEQYF.